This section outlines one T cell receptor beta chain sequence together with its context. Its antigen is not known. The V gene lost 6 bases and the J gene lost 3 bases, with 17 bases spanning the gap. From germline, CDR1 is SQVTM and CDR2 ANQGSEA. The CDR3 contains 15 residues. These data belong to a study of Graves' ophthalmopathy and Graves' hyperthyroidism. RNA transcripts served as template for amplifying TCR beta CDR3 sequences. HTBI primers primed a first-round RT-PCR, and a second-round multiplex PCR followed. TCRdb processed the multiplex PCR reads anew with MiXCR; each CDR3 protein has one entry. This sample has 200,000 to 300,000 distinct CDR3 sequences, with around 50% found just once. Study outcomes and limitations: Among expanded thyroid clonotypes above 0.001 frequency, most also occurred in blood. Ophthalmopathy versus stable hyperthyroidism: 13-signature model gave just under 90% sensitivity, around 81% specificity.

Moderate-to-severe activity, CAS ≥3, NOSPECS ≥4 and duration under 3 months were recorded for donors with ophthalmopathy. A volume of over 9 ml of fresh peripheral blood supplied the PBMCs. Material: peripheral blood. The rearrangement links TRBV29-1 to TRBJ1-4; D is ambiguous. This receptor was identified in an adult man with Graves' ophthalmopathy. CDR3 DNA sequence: TGCAGCGTAGAGGGTGGCCCTCAGGCTAATGAAAAACTGTTTTTT. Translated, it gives CSVEGGPQANEKLFF.